This TCR beta chain was identified in a study of T cell responses to AZD1222 COVID-19 vaccine. Sequenced by immunoSEQ multiplex PCR; TCRdb stores in-frame clones only, minus some. The sample includes 150,000 to 200,000 clones, about nine tenths of them seen just once. Details on this clone: Its antigen is not known.

Whole-study results and caveats: Distributed over spike, vaccine-associated CD4 TCRs predominated at 160-218 and 743-854. Just 5 to 7 AZD1222 recipients were seropositive at baseline.

The sequence derives from an adult in good health. The source was peripheral blood, collected on day 0 of AZD1222 vaccination.

CDR3 in amino acids: CASSPRVGPEYEQFF. DNA of the CDR3: TGTGCCAGCAGCCCACGGGTGGGCCCCGAATATGAGCAGTTCTTC. The gene calls are TRBV7-9 and TRBJ2-1; D call uncertain. The germline CDR1 and CDR2 sequences are SEHNR and FQNEAQ (reference sequence). V was pared by 5 bases and J by 8 bases, with 19 bases between. This CDR3 comprises 15 residues. Full variable domain (rest looked up from reference TRBV7-9 and TRBJ2-1): DTGVSQNPRHKITKRGQNVTFRCDPISEHNRLYWYRQTLGQGPEFLTYFQNEAQLEKSRLLSDRFSAERPKGSFSTLEIQRTEQGDSAMYLCASSPRVGPEYEQFFGPGTRLTVL.